These T cell receptor beta chains were read from a single sample in a study of CD8+ T cells in alopecia areata. Clones were read by immunoSEQ multiplex PCR, and TCRdb kept only the in-frame ones, dropping some. The sample consists of about 150,000 clones, 50% to 65% of them appearing once. Material: CD8+ T cells sorted from blood, obtained at week 0. The receptors derive from a human donor with alopecia areata. The CDR3 runs from the conserved cysteine through the conserved F or W.

>TRBV5-6|TRBJ1-4
CASSPGTGKKLFF
>TRBV13|TRBJ2-7
CASSLVGAYEQYF
>TRBV6-5|TRBJ1-5
CASSYGSQGPQHF
>TRBV4-3|TRBJ2-7
CASSQGQGNHEQYF
>TRBV7-2|TRBJ2-7
CASSFLDRASYEQYF
>TRBV30|TRBJ2-7
CAWSVAAGKEQYF
>TRBV29-1|TRBJ2-7
CSVRSGTDYEQYF
>TRBV29-1|TRBJ1-1
CSGRVMNTEAFF
>TRBV7-9|TRBJ2-1
CASSLTSGEVNEQFF
>TRBV5-6|TRBJ2-3
CASFLGDTQYF
>TRBV23-1|TRBJ1-5
CASSQGGDYSNQPQHF
>TRBV30|TRBJ2-7
CAWSSGYEQYF
>TRBV11-2|TRBJ2-3
CASSLIPAGGPGGDTQYF
>TRBV6-5|TRBJ2-5
CASSSQVGETQYF
>TRBV9|TRBJ1-2
CASSVIWGGGYTF
>TRBV7-9|TRBJ2-7
CASSSMAEGQYF
>TRBV25-1|TRBJ2-7
CASTWGRGNEQYF
>TRBV11-2|TRBJ1-1
CASTLEGRAKNTEAFF
>TRBV5-4|TRBJ2-7
CASSLGGTSASYEQYF
>TRBV7-9|TRBJ1-1
CASSFGTANEAFF
>TRBV4-3|TRBJ2-7
CASSRDRGGEQYF
>TRBV29-1|TRBJ2-3
CSAEPSGTTDTQYF
>TRBV5-4|TRBJ2-7
CASSLGSGDYEQYF
>TRBV11-2|TRBJ1-2
CASGGIDYTF
>TRBV7-9|TRBJ2-1
CASSSDHRVHEQFF
>TRBV25-1|TRBJ1-4
CASSEFLTGGDEKLFF
>TRBV7-3|TRBJ2-5
CASSPGGAALETQYF
>TRBV19|TRBJ1-2
CASSSSQGDWYGYTF